This T cell receptor (beta chain) was recorded in a study of T-cell reconstitution after alpha-beta-depleted transplantation in children. Unique molecular identifiers were incorporated during preparation of the TCRbeta library. Each CDR3 protein is one row after TCRdb ran MiXCR on the PCR reads. The sample has 200,000 or so distinct CDR3 sequences, approximately 6.3% seen once. This clonotype was counted at least ten times. The CDR3 is 12 amino acids. Per germline, CDR1 MDHEN and CDR2 SYDVKM. Trimming shortened V by 3 bases and J by 5 bases, and 8 bases separated the two germline ends. Here the sequenced sample was PBMCs, taken before TCRalphabeta/CD19-depleted stem cell transplant. The chain joins TRBV28 to TRBJ2-7; D uncertain. This receptor was identified in a boy between 2 and 10 years old with acute lymphoblastic leukemia, due to receive a stem cell transplant. The CDR3 DNA reads as TGTGCCAGCAGTTTGACCGCCCACGAGCAGTACTTC. It codes for CASSLTAHEQYF.